Listed below are T cell receptor beta chains from one sample, sequenced in a study of T cell changes during pregnancy in multiple sclerosis. The assay was immunoSEQ multiplex PCR, and TCRdb's table has in-frame clones only and misses some. This sample has 65,000 to 75,000 clones, with approximately 93% found just once. The sequencing used peripheral blood, collected in the second trimester of pregnancy. These receptors were collected from a female donor with multiple sclerosis, enrolled in a pregnancy study. CDR3s leave out the opening cysteine and the closing phenylalanine or tryptophan. Each record gives: V gene, J gene, CDR3 protein.

>TRBV28|TRBJ1-5
ASNRSGQGNQPQH
>TRBV5-1|TRBJ1-3
ASAEAGNSGNTIY
>TRBV6-5|TRBJ1-2
ASSSNRRDWDYT
>TRBV5-6|NA
ASSFSQGYEQY
>TRBV18|TRBJ2-7
ASSQMGQASSYEQY
>TRBV6-5|TRBJ2-1
ASSPSGIGSNEQF
>TRBV5-1|TRBJ1-1
ASNEQGVEGTEAF
>TRBV7-2|TRBJ2-7
ASSPTAGSEQY
>TRBV19|TRBJ1-1
ASSTRGAGTEAF
>TRBV18|TRBJ2-7
ASSPSQGGPYEQY
>TRBV29-1|TRBJ2-1
SVEGGPYNEQF
>TRBV5-6|TRBJ1-5
ASSLGQAINQPQH
>TRBV30|TRBJ2-2
AWNSGTSGPNTGELF
>TRBV9|TRBJ2-2
ASSATGTGDTEELF
>TRBV6-1|TRBJ2-2
ASSEVAGGITGELF
>TRBV5-1|TRBJ2-5
ASSPLTGTSGREETQY
>TRBV7-9|TRBJ2-7
ASSSYGQSYEQY
>TRBV7-8|TRBJ1-3
ASSFTQQGLSGNTIY
>TRBV10-3|TRBJ1-1
AIMVGVGLAGTGAVQAF
>TRBV5-1|TRBJ2-7
ASSLLTSGGPIEQY
>TRBV2|TRBJ1-2
APRQGLGYGYT
>TRBV6-1|TRBJ2-7
ASSEGQAREEQY
>TRBV7-9|TRBJ2-2
ASSLGLAYGGELF
>TRBV21-1|TRBJ2-2
ASSKTSGEGGELF
>TRBV6-1|TRBJ1-5
ASSEAGGNQPQH
>TRBV7-3|TRBJ2-1
ASSADLAGGLHEQF
>TRBV5-1|TRBJ2-6
ASSLRGQIFSGANVLT
>TRBV18|TRBJ2-7
ASSSGPYYEQY
>TRBV11-2|TRBJ2-5
ASSLESRGETQY
>TRBV5-6|TRBJ1-1
ASRYTANTEAF
>TRBV7-9|TRBJ1-2
ASSLPDRGFYGYT
>TRBV18|TRBJ1-2
ASSPLGGGYGYT
>TRBV4-3|TRBJ1-6
ASSQNRLSPLH
>TRBV6-6|TRBJ2-1
ASREGGYNEQF
>TRBV10-1|TRBJ2-1
ASSDSRGGYNEQF
>TRBV4-2|TRBJ1-6
ASSQGTGGNSYNSPLH
>TRBV18|TRBJ1-5
ASSPRGQGSGSNQPQH
>TRBV5-6|TRBJ2-6
ASSLLKDTAGANVLT
>TRBV30|TRBJ2-7
AWSFSYEQY
>TRBV5-6|TRBJ1-2
ASSLKGAGEGYT
>TRBV10-3|TRBJ2-3
AISEGGTGTDTQY
>TRBV19|TRBJ2-5
ASSNLQTGAQETQY
>TRBV6-5|TRBJ1-1
ASSRGQGSTEAF
>TRBV30|TRBJ2-7
AWSTGTYEQY
>TRBV5-6|TRBJ1-1
ASSFWRLGTEAF
>TRBV7-8|TRBJ1-2
ASSSNRDMAAYT